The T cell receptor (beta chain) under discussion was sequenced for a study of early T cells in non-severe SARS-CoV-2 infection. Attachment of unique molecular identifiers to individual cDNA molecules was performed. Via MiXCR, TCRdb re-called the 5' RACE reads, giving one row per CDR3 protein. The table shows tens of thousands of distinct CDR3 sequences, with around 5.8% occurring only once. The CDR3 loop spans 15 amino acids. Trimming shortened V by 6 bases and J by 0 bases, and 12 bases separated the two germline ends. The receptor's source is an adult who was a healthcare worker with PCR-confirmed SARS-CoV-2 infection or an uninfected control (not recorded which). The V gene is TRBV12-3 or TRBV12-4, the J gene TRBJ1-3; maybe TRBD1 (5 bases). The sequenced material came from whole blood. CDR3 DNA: TGTGCCAGCAGAATACAGGTCCTCTCTGGAAACACCATATATTTT. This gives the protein CASRIQVLSGNTIYF.